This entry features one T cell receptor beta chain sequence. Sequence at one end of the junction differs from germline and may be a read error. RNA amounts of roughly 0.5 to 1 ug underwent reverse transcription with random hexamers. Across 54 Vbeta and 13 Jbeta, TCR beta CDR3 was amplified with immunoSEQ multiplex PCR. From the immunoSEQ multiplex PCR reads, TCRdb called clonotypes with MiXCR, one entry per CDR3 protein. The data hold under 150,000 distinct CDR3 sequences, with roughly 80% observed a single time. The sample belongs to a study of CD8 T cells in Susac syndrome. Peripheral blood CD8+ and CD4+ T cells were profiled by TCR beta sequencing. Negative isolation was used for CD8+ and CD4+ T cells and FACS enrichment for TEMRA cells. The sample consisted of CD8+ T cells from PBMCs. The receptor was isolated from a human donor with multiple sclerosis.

Written as DNA, the CDR3 is TGTGCCATCAGTGAGATTTTTATGAACACTGAAGTTTTCTTT. Translating it yields CAISEIFMNTEVFF. The J gene is TRBJ1-1, the V gene TRBV10-3; D call uncertain. The germline CDR1 and CDR2 sequences are ENHRY and SYGVKD. The CDR3 is 14 residues long.